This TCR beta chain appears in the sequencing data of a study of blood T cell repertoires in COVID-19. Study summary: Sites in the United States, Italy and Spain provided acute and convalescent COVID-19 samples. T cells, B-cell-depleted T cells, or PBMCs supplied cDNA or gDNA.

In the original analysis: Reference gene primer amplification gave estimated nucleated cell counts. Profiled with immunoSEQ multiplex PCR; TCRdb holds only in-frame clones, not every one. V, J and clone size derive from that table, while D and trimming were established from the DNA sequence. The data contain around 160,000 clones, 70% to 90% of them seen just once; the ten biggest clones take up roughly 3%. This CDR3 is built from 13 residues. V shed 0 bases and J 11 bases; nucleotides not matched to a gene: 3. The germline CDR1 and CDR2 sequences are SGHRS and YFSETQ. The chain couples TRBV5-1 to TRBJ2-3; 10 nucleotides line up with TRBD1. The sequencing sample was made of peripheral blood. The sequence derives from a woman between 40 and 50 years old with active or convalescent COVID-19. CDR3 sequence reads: CASSLAGTGEQYF. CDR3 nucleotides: TGCGCCAGCAGCTTGGCCGGGACAGGGGAGCAGTATTTT.